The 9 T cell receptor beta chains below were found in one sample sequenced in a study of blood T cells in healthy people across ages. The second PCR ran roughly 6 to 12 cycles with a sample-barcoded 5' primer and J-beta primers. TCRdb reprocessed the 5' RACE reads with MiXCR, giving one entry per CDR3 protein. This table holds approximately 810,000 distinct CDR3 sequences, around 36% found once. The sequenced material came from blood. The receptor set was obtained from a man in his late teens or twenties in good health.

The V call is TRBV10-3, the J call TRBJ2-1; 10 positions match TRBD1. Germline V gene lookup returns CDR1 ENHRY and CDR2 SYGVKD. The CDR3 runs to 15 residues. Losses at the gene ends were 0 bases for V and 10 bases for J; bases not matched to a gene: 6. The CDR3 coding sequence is TGTGCCATCAGTGAGTCGAACCCGGGACAGGGGGAGCAGTTCTTC. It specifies CAISESNPGQGEQFF.

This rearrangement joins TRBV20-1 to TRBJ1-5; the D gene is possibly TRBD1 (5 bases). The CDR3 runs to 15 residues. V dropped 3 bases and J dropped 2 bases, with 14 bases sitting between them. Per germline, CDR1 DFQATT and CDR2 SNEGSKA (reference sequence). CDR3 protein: CSASALGVGNQPQHF. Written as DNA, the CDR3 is TGCAGTGCTAGTGCCTTGGGGGTCGGCAATCAGCCCCAGCATTTT.

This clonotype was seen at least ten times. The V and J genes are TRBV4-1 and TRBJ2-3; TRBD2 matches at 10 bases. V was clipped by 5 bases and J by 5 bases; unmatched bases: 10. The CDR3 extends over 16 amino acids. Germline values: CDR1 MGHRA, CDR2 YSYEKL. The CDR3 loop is CASSAQLAGTQDTQYF. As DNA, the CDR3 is TGCGCCAGCAGCGCCCAACTAGCGGGGACACAAGATACGCAGTATTTT.

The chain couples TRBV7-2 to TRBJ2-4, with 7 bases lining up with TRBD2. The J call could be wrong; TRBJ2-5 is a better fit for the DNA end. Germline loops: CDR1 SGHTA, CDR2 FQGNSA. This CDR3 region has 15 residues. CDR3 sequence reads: CASSLSGGGIETQYF. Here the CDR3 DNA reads TGTGCCAGCAGCCTTTCGGGGGGAGGAATAGAGACCCAGTACTTC.

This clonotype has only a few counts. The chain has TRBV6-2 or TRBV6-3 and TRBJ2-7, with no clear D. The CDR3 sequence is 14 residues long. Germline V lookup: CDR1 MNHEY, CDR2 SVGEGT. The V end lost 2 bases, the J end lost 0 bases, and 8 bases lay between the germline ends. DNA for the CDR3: TGTGCCAGCAGTTACCGAGACGGCTCCTACGAGCAGTACTTC. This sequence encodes CASSYRDGSYEQYF.

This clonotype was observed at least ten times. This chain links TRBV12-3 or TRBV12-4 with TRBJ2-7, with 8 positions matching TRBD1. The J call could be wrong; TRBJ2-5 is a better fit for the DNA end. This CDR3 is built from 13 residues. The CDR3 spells CASSKRQGETQYF. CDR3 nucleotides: TGTGCCAGCAGTAAACGACAGGGGGAGACCCAGTACTTC.

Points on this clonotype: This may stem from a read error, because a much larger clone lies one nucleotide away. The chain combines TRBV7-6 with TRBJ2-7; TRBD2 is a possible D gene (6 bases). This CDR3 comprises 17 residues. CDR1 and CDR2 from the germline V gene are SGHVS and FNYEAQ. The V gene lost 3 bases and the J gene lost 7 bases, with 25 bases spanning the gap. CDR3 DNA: TGTGCCAGCAGCTTTCTTGGAGCGGGTAGCTCCTACAATGAGCAGTACTTC. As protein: CASSFLGAGSSYNEQYF. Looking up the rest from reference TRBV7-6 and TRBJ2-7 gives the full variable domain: GAGVSQSPRYKVTKRGQDVALRCDPISGHVSLYWYRQALGQGPEFLTYFNYEAQQDKSGLPNDRFSAERPEGSISTLTIQRTEQRDSAMYRCASSFLGAGSSYNEQYFGPGTRLTVT.

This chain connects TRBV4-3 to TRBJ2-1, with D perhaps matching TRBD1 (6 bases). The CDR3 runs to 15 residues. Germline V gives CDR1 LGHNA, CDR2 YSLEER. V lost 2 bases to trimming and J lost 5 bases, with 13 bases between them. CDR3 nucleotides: TGCGCCAGCAGCCAATCAGACAGGAATGACAATGAGCAGTTCTTC. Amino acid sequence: CASSQSDRNDNEQFF.

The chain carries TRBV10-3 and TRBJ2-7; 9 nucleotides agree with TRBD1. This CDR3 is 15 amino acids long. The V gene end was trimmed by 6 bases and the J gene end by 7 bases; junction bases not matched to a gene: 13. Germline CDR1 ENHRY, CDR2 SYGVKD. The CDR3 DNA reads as TGTGCCATCAGCCAGGGACAGGGTCGGGACAATGAGCAGTACTTC. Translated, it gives CAISQGQGRDNEQYF.